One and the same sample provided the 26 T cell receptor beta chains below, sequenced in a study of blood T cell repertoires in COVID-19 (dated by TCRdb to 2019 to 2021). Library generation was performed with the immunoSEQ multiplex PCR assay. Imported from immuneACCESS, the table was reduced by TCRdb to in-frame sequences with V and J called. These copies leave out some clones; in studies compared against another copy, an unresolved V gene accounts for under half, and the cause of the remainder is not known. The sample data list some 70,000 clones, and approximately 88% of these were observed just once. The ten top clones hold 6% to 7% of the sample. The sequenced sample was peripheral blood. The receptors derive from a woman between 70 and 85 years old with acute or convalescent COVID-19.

The CDR3 DNA sequence: TGTGCCAGCAGTTACTCGCCTCCAGGGGTTGGCTACACCTTC. Translating it yields CASSYSPPGVGYTF. This sequence joins TRBV6-5 and TRBJ1-2; possibly TRBD1 for D (6 bases). The CDR3 contains 14 residues. Looked up from germline, CDR1 is MNHEY and CDR2 is SVGAGI. V lost 0 bases and J lost 7, with 12 bases in between.

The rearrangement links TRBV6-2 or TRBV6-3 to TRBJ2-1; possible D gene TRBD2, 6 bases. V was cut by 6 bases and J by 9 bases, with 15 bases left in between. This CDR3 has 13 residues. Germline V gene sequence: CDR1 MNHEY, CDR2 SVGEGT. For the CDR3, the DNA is TGTGCCAGCAGCCCGCCACTAGCTCCTGAGCAGTTCTTC. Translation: CASSPPLAPEQFF.

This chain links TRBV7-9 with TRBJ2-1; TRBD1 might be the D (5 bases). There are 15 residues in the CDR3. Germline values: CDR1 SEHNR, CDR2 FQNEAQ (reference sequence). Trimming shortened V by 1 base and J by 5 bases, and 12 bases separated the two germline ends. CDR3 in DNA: TGTGCCAGCAGCTTAGTACTTGGGGCTAACAATGAGCAGTTCTTC. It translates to CASSLVLGANNEQFF.

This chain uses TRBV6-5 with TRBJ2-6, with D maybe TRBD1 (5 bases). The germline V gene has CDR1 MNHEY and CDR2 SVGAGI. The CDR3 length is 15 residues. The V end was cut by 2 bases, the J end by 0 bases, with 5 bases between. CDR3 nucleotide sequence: TGTGCCAGCAGTTACGGACACTCTGGGGCCAACGTCCTGACTTTC. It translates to CASSYGHSGANVLTF.

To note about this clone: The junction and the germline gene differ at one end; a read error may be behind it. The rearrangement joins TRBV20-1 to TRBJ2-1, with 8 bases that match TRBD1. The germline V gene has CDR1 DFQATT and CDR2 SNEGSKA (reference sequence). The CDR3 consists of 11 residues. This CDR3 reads CSARDLTGGLF. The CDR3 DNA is TGCAGTGCTAGAGATCTCACAGGGGGGCTCTTC.

CDR3 sequence (DNA): TGTGCCAGCAGCTCTCAGCGGGAGAAAGCGGTTGAGCAGTTCTTC. Residues: CASSSQREKAVEQFF. The genes are TRBV5-4 and TRBJ2-1; 8 bases map to TRBD2. Per germline, CDR1 SGHNT and CDR2 YYREEE (reference sequence). With V trimmed by 3 bases and J by 9 bases, 11 bases remained unmatched. The CDR3 runs to 15 residues.

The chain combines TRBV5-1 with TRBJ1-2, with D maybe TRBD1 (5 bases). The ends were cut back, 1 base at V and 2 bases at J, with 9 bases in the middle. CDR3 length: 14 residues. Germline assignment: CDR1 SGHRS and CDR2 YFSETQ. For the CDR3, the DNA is TGCGCCAGCAGCTTGACAGGAATCAACTATGGCTACACCTTC. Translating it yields CASSLTGINYGYTF.

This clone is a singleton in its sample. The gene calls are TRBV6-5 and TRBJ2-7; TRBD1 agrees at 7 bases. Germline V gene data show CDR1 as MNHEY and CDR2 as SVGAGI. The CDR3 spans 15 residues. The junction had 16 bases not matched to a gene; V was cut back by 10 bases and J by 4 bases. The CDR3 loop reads CATIDSGTAHYEQYF. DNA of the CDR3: TGTGCCACCATAGATTCCGGGACAGCCCATTACGAGCAGTACTTC.

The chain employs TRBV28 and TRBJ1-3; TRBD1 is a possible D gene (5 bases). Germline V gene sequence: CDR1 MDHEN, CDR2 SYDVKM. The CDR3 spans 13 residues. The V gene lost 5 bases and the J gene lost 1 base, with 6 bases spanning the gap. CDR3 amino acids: CASSDSSGNTIYF. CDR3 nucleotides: TGTGCCAGCAGTGACAGTTCTGGAAACACCATATATTTT.

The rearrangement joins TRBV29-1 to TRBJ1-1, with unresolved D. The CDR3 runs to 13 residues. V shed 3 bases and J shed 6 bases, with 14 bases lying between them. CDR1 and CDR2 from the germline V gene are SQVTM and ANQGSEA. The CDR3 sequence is CSVDNWASPEAFF. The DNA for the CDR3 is TGCAGCGTTGACAATTGGGCGAGTCCTGAAGCTTTCTTT.

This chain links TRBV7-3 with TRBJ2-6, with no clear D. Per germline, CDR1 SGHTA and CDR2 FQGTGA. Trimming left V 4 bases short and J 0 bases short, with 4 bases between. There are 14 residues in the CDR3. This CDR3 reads CASSSSSGANVLTF. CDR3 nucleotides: TGTGCCAGCAGCTCGTCCTCTGGGGCCAACGTCCTGACTTTC. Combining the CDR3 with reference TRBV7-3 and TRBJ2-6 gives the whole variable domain GAGVSQTPSNKVTEKGKYVELRCDPISGHTALYWYRQSLGQGPEFLIYFQGTGAADDSGLPNDRFFAVRPEGSVSTLKIQRTERGDSAVYLCASSSSSGANVLTFGAGSRLTVL.

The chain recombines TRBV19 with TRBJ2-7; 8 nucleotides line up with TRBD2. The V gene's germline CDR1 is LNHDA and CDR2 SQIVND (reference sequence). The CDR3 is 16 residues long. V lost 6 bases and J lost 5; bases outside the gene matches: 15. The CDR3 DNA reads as TGTGCCAGTAGCCCCCTAGCGGGCGGACGTCCCGACGAGCAGTACTTC. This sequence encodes CASSPLAGGRPDEQYF. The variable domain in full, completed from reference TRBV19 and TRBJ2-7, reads DGGITQSPKYLFRKEGQNVTLSCEQNLNHDAMYWYRQDPGQGLRLIYYSQIVNDFQKGDIAEGYSVSREKKESFPLTVTSAQKNPTAFYLCASSPLAGGRPDEQYFGPGTRLTVT.

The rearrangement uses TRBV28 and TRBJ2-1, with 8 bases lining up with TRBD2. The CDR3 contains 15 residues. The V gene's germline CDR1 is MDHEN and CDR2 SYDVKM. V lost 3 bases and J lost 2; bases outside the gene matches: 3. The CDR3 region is CASSFGGAPYNEQFF. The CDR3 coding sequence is TGTGCCAGCAGTTTCGGGGGGGCCCCCTACAATGAGCAGTTCTTC.

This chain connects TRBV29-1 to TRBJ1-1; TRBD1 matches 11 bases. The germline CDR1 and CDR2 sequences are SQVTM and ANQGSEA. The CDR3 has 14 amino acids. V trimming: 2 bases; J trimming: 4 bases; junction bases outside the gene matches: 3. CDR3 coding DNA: TGCAGCGTTGAAAGGGACAGGGGGTCCACTGAAGCTTTCTTT. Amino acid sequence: CSVERDRGSTEAFF. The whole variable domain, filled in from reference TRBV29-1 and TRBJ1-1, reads SAVISQKPSRDICQRGTSLTIQCQVDSQVTMMFWYRQQPGQSLTLIATANQGSEATYESGFVIDKFPISRPNLTFSTLTVSNMSPEDSSIYLCSVERDRGSTEAFFGQGTRLTVV.

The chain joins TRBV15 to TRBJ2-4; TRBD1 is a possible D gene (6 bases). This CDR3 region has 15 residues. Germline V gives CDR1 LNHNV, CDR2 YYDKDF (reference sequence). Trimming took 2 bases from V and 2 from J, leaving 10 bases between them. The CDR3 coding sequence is TGTGCCACCAGCAGACAGGGGCTGTCCAAAAACATTCAGTACTTC. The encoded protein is CATSRQGLSKNIQYF.

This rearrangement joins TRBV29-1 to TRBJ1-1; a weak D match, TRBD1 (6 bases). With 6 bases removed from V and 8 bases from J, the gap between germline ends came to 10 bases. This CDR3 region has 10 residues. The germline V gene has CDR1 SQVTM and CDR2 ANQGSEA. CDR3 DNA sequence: TGCAGCGTGTCCGACAGGGAAGCTTTCTTT. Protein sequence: CSVSDREAFF.

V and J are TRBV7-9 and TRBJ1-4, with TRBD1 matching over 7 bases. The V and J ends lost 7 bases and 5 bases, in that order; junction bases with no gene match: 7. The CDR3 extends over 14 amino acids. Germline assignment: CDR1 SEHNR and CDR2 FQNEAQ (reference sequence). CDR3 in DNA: TGTGCCAGCAACCTAGACAGGGAAAATGAAAAACTGTTTTTT. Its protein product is CASNLDRENEKLFF.

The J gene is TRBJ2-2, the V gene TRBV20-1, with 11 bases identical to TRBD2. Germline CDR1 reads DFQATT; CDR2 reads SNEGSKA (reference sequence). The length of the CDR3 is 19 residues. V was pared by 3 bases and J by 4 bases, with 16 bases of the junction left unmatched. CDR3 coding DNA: TGCAGTGCTAGTAGTCCCCTACTAGCGGGAGCGGTCTCCACCGGGGAGCTGTTTTTT. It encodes CSASSPLLAGAVSTGELFF.

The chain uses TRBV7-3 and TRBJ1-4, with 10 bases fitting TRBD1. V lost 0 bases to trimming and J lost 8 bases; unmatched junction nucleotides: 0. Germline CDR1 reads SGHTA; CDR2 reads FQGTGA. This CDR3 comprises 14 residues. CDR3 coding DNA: TGTGCCAGCAGCTTAACGGGACAGGGGGAAAAACTGTTTTTT. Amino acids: CASSLTGQGEKLFF.

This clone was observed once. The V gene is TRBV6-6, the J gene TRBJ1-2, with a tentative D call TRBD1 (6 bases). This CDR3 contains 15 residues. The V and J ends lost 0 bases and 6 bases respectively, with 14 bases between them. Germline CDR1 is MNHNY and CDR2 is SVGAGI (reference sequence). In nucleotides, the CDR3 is TGTGCCAGCAGTTACTCCCTCGGCAGGGACAATGGCTACACCTTC. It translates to CASSYSLGRDNGYTF.

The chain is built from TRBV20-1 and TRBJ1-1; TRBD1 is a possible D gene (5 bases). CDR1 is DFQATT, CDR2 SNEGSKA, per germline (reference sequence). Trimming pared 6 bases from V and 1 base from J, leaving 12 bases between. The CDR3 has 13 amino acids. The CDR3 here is CSASRRGNTEAFF. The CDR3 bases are TGCAGTGCCAGTAGGAGGGGGAACACTGAAGCTTTCTTT.

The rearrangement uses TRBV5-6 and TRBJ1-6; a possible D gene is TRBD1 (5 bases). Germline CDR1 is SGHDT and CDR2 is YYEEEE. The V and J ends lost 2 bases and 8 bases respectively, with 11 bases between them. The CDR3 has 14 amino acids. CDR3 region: CASSFQGGYSPLHF. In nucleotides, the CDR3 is TGTGCCAGCAGCTTCCAGGGAGGGTATTCACCCCTCCACTTT.

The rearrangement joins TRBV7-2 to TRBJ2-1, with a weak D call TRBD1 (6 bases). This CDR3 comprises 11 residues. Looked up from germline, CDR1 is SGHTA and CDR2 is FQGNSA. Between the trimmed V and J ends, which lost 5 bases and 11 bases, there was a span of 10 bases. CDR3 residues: CASSLGQQQFF. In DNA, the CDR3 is TGTGCCAGCAGCCTAGGACAGCAGCAGTTCTTC.

CDR3 sequence reads: CASSLGQGNTEAFF. CDR3 nucleotides: TGTGCCAGCAGTTTAGGGCAGGGGAACACTGAAGCTTTCTTT. This chain joins TRBV27 and TRBJ1-1, with a weak D call TRBD1 (5 bases). This CDR3 contains 14 residues. Per the germline V gene, CDR1 is MNHEY and CDR2 is SMNVEV (reference sequence). The V end lost 2 bases, the J end lost 1 base, and 8 bases lay between the germline ends.

The CDR3 spells CASSLANGRPDTQYF. CDR3 coding DNA: TGCGCCAGCAGCTTGGCGAACGGGAGGCCAGATACGCAGTATTTT. This chain uses TRBV5-1 with TRBJ2-3, with 7 bases aligning to TRBD2. Germline V CDR1 and CDR2: SGHRS, YFSETQ. The CDR3 is 15 amino acids. V was clipped by 0 bases and J by 4 bases; unmatched bases: 5.

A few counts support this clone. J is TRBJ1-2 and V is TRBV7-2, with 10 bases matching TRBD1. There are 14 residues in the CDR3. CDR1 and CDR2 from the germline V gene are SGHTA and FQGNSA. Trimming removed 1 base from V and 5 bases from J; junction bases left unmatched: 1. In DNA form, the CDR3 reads TGTGCCAGCAGCTTAGGACAGGGGGCTTATGGCTACACCTTC. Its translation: CASSLGQGAYGYTF.